This T cell receptor beta chain came from a study of blood T cells in healthy people across ages. The CDR3 covers 18 residues. CDR1 and CDR2 from the germline V gene are LGHNA and YSLEER. The V end lost 0 bases, the J end lost 0 bases, and 12 bases lay between the germline ends. This clonotype was recorded a few times. Primers used in a second PCR of about 6 to 11 cycles were a sample-barcoded 5' primer and a J-beta primer mix. TCRdb reprocessed the 5' RACE reads with MiXCR, giving one entry per CDR3 protein. The table lists about 1.4 million distinct CDR3 sequences, 59% of them singletons, with 5% to 7% in the top ten.

Sequences were obtained from blood. This chain links TRBV4-3 with TRBJ2-6; D not resolved. The sequence came from a man between 18 and 35 years old in good health. In DNA form, the CDR3 reads TGCGCCAGCAGCCAAGATGGGGAACTGATCTCTGGGGCCAACGTCCTGACTTTC. Translation: CASSQDGELISGANVLTF.